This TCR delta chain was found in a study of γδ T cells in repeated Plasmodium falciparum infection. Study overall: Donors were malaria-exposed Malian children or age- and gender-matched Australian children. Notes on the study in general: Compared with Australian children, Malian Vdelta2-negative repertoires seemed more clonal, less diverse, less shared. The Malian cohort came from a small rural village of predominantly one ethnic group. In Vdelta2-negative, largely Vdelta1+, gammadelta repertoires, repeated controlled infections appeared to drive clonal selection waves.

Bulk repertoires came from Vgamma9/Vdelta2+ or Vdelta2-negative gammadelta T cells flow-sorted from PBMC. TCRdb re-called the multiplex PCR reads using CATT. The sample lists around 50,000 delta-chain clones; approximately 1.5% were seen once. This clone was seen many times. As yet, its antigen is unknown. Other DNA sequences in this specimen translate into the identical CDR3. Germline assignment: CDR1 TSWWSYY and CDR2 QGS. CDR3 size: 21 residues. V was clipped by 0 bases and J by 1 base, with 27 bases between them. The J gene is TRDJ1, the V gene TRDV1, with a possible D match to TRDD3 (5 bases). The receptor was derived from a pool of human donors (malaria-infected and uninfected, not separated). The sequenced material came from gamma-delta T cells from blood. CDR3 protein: CALGELVYDRPYWYFTDKLIF. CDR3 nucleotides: TGTGCTCTTGGGGAACTTGTCTACGATAGGCCGTACTGGTACTTCACCGATAAACTCATCTTT.